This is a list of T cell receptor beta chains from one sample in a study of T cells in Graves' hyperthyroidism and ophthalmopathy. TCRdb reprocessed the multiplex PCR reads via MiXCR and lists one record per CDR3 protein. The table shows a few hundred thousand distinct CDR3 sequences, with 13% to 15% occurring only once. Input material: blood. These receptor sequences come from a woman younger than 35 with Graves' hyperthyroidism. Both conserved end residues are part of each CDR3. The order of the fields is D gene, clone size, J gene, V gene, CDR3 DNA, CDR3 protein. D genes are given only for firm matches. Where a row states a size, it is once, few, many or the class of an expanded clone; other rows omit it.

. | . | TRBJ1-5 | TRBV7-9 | TGTGCCAGCAGCAGGGAGACGGATCAGCCCCAGCATTTT | CASSRETDQPQHF
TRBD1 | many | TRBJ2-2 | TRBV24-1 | TGTGCCACCAGTGATTTGGGGTTTGGACAGGGGTTGACCGGGGAGCTGTTTTTT | CATSDLGFGQGLTGELFF
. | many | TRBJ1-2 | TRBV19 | TGTGCCAGTGGTTACACGTTGACGAACTATGGCTACACCTTC | CASGYTLTNYGYTF
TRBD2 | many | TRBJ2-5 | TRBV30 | TGTGCCTGGAGTGTCGGACTAGCGGGAGGAGAGACCCAGTACTTC | CAWSVGLAGGETQYF
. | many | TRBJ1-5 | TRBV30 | TGTGCCTGGAGTGGCCGTAGCAATCAGCCCCAGCATTTT | CAWSGRSNQPQHF
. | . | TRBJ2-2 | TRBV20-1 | TGCAGTGCTAGAAGTCAGGCGGGGAACACCGGGGAGCTGTTTTTT | CSARSQAGNTGELFF
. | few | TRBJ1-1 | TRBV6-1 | TGTGCCAGCACCGGAATTGGGGACACGGAAGCTTTCTTT | CASTGIGDTEAFF
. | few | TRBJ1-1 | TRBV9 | TGTGCCAGCAGCGTTGTGGAGTTGAACACTGAAGCTTTCTTT | CASSVVELNTEAFF
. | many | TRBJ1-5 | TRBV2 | TGTGCCAGCAGCCCCCGCGAACCGGGCCGCCGGAGGAGGCAGCCCCAGCATTTT | CASSPREPGRRRRQPQHF
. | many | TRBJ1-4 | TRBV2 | TGTGCCAGCAGTGAGGAGGGTGGCCTTAATGAAAAACTGTTTTTT | CASSEEGGLNEKLFF
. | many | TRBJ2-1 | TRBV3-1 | TGTGCCAGCAGCCAAGTTCGCCTAGCGGAGCAGTTCTTC | CASSQVRLAEQFF
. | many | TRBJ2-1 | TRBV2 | TGTGCCAGCGGAGCGGACATCTACAATGAGCAGTTCTTC | CASGADIYNEQFF
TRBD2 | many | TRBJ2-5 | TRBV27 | TGTGCCAGCAGGGTGTTGGGAGGGCCTGAAGAGACCCAGTACTTC | CASRVLGGPEETQYF
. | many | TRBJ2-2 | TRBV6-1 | TGTGCCAGCAGTGAAGCGCGTAGCCCCGGGGAGCTGTTTTTT | CASSEARSPGELFF
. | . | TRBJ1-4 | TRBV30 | TGTGCCTGGGAGCGGGGTACAACTAATGAAAAACTGTTTTTT | CAWERGTTNEKLFF
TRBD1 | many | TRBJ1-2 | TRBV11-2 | TGTGCCAGCAGCTCCGAAAACAGGGGGTTAAGCTATGGCTACACCTTC | CASSSENRGLSYGYTF